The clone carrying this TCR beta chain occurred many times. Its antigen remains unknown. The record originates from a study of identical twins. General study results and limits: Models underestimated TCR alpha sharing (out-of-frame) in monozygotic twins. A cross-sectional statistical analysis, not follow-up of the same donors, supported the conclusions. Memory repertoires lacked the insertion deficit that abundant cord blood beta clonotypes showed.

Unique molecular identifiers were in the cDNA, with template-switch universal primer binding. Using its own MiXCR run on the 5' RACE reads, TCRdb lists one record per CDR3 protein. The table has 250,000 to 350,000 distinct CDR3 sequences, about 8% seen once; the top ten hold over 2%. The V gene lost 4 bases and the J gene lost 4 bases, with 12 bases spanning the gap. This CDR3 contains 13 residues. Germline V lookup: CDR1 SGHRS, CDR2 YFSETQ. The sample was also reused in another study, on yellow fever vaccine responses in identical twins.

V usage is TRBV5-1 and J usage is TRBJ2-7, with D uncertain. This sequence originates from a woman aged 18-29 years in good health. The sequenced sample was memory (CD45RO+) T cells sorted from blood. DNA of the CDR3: TGCGCCAGCAGCGGAATTAGCACTTACGAGCAGTACTTC. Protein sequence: CASSGISTYEQYF. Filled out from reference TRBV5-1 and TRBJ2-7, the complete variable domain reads KAGVTQTPRYLIKTRGQQVTLSCSPISGHRSVSWYQQTPGQGLQFLFEYFSETQRNKGNFPGRFSGRQFSNSRSEMNVSTLELGDSALYLCASSGISTYEQYFGPGTRLTVT.